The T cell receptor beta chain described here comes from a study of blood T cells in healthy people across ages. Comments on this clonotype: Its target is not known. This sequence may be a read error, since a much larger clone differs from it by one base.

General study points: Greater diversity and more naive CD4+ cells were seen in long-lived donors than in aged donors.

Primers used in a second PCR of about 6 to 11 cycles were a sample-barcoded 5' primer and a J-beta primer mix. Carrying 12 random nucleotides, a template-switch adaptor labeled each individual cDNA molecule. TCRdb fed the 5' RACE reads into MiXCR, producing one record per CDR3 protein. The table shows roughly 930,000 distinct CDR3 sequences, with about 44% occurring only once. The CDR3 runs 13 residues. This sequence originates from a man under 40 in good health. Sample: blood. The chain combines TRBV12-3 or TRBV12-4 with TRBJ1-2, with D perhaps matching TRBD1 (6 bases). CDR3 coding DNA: TGTGCCGGCAGCCAAGGGGGTAGCTATGGCTACACCTTC. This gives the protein CAGSQGGSYGYTF.